This T cell receptor (beta chain) is from a study of shared clonotypes between healthy human individuals. Germline trimming cut 10 bases from V and 4 bases from J; bases unmatched to any gene: 9. The CDR3 sequence is 13 residues long. The germline CDR1 and CDR2 sequences are LNHDA and SQIVND (reference sequence). Deep was the level at which the assay was run. Genomic DNA of each subset was evenly split across several immunoSEQ plates. On sorted subsets, replicate PCRs used approximately 200 ng DNA, or some 27,000 T cell genomes. As handled by the study authors: In the immunoSEQ data, sequences were junction-only and lacked quality scores, so filtering differed. Profiled with immunoSEQ multiplex PCR; TCRdb holds only in-frame clones, not every one. Clonal size and the V and J genes are those of that table, whereas D and trimming came from the DNA. The repertoire holds more than 2,000,000 clones, with over 90% as singletons.

This clone came up once. The gene calls are TRBV19 and TRBJ1-1; 7 bases are a match to TRBD1. Sequencing input: naive CD4+ T cells from PBMCs. Subset of the sample: CD45RA+ positively selected. This TCR derives from a man younger than 35 in good health. Some clones in this sample may be carry-over from other donors' samples. The chain's CDR3 is CATIGTGVTEAFF. CDR3 coding DNA: TGTGCCACTATAGGCACAGGGGTCACTGAAGCTTTCTTT. The variable domain in full, completed from reference TRBV19 and TRBJ1-1, reads DGGITQSPKYLFRKEGQNVTLSCEQNLNHDAMYWYRQDPGQGLRLIYYSQIVNDFQKGDIAEGYSVSREKKESFPLTVTSAQKNPTAFYLCATIGTGVTEAFFGQGTRLTVV.